These 19 T cell receptor beta chains were all obtained from the same sample, sequenced in a study of blood T cell repertoires in COVID-19. The repertoire was sequenced with immunoSEQ multiplex PCR; TCRdb's copy has only in-frame clones and lacks some. The sample contains 150,000 to 200,000 clones, over 75% of which appear only once. Sequencing used PBMCs or T cells enriched from blood (not recorded which). The receptors shown here come from a woman in her forties or fifties who had recovered from COVID-19.

This sequence joins TRBV7-6 and TRBJ2-7; TRBD2 is a possible D gene (6 bases). The germline V gene has CDR1 SGHVS and CDR2 FNYEAQ. V was clipped by 5 bases and J by 3 bases, with 14 bases between them. The CDR3 spans 14 residues. The CDR3 loop reads CASSPGLHNYEQYF. The CDR3 DNA sequence: TGTGCCAGCAGCCCGGGACTGCACAACTACGAGCAGTACTTC.

The chain joins TRBV6-5 to TRBJ1-1; tentative D call: TRBD1 (6 bases). The CDR3 covers 13 residues. Germline V lookup: CDR1 MNHEY, CDR2 SVGAGI. V was pared by 11 bases and J by 3 bases, with 16 bases between. In DNA form, the CDR3 reads TGTGCCGGGAGGGGGAGGGTTGACACTGAAGCTTTCTTT. Translated: CAGRGRVDTEAFF.

The CDR3 protein is CASSAWSGGPNEQFF. In DNA form, the CDR3 reads TGTGCCAGCAGCGCTTGGAGCGGGGGGCCCAATGAGCAGTTCTTC. V is TRBV7-9 and J is TRBJ2-1; 9 nucleotides agree with TRBD2. Germline CDR1 SEHNR, CDR2 FQNEAQ (reference sequence). V was pared by 5 bases and J by 6 bases, with 8 bases of the junction left unmatched. The CDR3 covers 15 residues. The whole variable domain, filled in from reference TRBV7-9 and TRBJ2-1, reads DTGVSQNPRHKITKRGQNVTFRCDPISEHNRLYWYRQTLGQGPEFLTYFQNEAQLEKSRLLSDRFSAERPKGSFSTLEIQRTEQGDSAMYLCASSAWSGGPNEQFFGPGTRLTVL.

The rearrangement links TRBV6-2 or TRBV6-3 to TRBJ2-2; 8 bases map to TRBD2. Unmatched junction bases numbered 5, after V lost 5 bases and J lost 0 bases. The germline gives CDR1 MNHEY, CDR2 SVGEGT. The CDR3 consists of 16 residues. CDR3 sequence reads: CASSRGGAANTGELFF. The CDR3 region has the DNA TGTGCCAGCAGTCGGGGGGGGGCGGCGAACACCGGGGAGCTGTTTTTT.

In DNA form, the CDR3 reads TGTGCCATCAGGGGGGAGGCAATCTCCCTCTCTGGGGCCAACGTCCTGACTTTC. Residues: CAIRGEAISLSGANVLTF. The V gene is TRBV10-3, the J gene TRBJ2-6; D possibly corresponds to TRBD2 (6 bases). The CDR3 has 18 amino acids. Deletions cut 6 bases from V and 0 bases from J, with 18 bases between. CDR1 ENHRY and CDR2 SYGVKD come from the germline V gene.

This CDR3 is CASSNRQGSGYGYTF. The DNA of the CDR3 is TGTGCCAGCAGCAATAGACAGGGGTCGGGCTATGGCTACACCTTC. The chain recombines TRBV7-2 with TRBJ1-2, with 8 bases that match TRBD1. The CDR3 is 15 residues long. After removal of 5 bases from V and 4 bases from J, the junction contained 9 bases not matched to a gene. CDR1 SGHTA and CDR2 FQGNSA come from the germline V gene.

This clone came up once. The J gene is TRBJ1-4, the V gene TRBV7-2; tentative D call: TRBD1 (5 bases). Germline assignment: CDR1 SGHTA and CDR2 FQGNSA. The CDR3 has 15 amino acids. V shed 3 bases and J shed 5 bases, with 13 bases lying between them. The CDR3 DNA follows: TGTGCCAGCAGCTTCCAGACGGGGGGAAATGAAAAACTGTTTTTT. It encodes CASSFQTGGNEKLFF.

This clone has just one count. This chain links TRBV7-3 with TRBJ1-2; 8 bases map to TRBD1. J was trimmed by 7 bases and V by 2 bases; bases with no gene match: 15. This CDR3 region has 17 residues. Per the germline V gene, CDR1 is SGHTA and CDR2 is FQGTGA. As DNA, the CDR3 is TGTGCCAGCAGCTTAGTCGGGACAGGTCCCCGGCGCTCTGGCTACACCTTC. Amino acid sequence: CASSLVGTGPRRSGYTF.

The chain has TRBV10-3 and TRBJ1-2, with TRBD1 identical over 12 bases. The V segment lost 1 base and the J segment 1 base; nucleotides outside the gene matches: 4. The length of the CDR3 is 17 residues. The V gene's germline CDR1 is ENHRY and CDR2 SYGVKD. The CDR3 sequence: CAISELGQGALNYGYTF. In nucleotides, the CDR3 is TGTGCCATCAGTGAGTTGGGACAGGGGGCCCTTAACTATGGCTACACCTTC.

This clone occurred a few times. This sequence joins TRBV7-8 and TRBJ2-7; 7 nucleotides match TRBD2. CDR1 is SGHVS, CDR2 FQNEAQ, per germline. V lost 5 bases, J lost 4 bases, and 5 bases stayed unmatched. The CDR3 length is 13 residues. The CDR3 is CASSPGGNYEQYF. In DNA, the CDR3 is TGTGCCAGCAGCCCCGGGGGGAATTACGAGCAGTACTTC.

V gene TRBV27 combines with J gene TRBJ1-1, with TRBD1 identical over 10 bases. There are 15 residues in the CDR3. The germline gives CDR1 MNHEY, CDR2 SMNVEV (reference sequence). V dropped 6 bases and J dropped 4; count of bases not matched to a gene: 8. CDR3: CASRPRQGAVTEAFF. The CDR3 DNA follows: TGTGCCAGCAGACCCCGACAGGGGGCGGTCACTGAAGCTTTCTTT.

The gene calls are TRBV14 and TRBJ2-7, with D perhaps TRBD1 (6 bases). CDR3 length: 15 residues. Germline CDR1 SGHDN, CDR2 FVKESK. The germline V and J ends were trimmed by 4 bases and 5 bases, with 18 bases remaining between them. This chain's CDR3 is CASSPTRDKRNEQYF. The CDR3 DNA reads TGTGCCAGCAGCCCGACCCGGGACAAACGCAACGAGCAGTACTTC.

V is TRBV23-1 and J is TRBJ2-7; TRBD2 is a possible D gene (6 bases). TRBV23-1 belongs to the ORF category, with a function that is uncertain. The CDR3 totals 16 residues. Trimming cost V 3 bases and J 6 bases, with 21 bases left between them. CDR3 nucleotides: TGCGCCAGCAGTCATCCGAGCGGGCAGGCCTACGGCGAGCAGTACTTC. This encodes CASSHPSGQAYGEQYF.

V is TRBV12-3 or TRBV12-4 and J is TRBJ2-3; TRBD1 matches at 7 bases. The CDR3 runs 12 residues. With V trimmed by 7 bases and J by 7 bases, 5 bases remained unmatched. This CDR3 is CASTLGGHTQYF. The CDR3 DNA reads as TGTGCCAGCACCTTAGGGGGCCATACGCAGTATTTT.

V usage is TRBV21-1 and J usage is TRBJ1-2; whether TRBD1, the table's D call, matches the DNA was not checked. TRBV21-1 is listed as a pseudogene. The length of the CDR3 is 10 residues. Written as DNA, the CDR3 is TGTGCCAGCAGCAGAGACAGGGGGACCTTC. Translating gives CASSRDRGTF.

Only a few counts were recorded for this clone. CDR3: CASSPWTSSEQYF. DNA for the CDR3: TGTGCCAGCAGCCCCTGGACTAGTTCGGAGCAGTACTTC. V gene TRBV3-1 (or the pseudogene TRBV3-2) combines with J gene TRBJ2-7; 7 bases are a match to TRBD2. CDR1 and CDR2 from the germline V gene are LGHDT and YNNKEL (reference sequence). The ends lost 4 bases at V and 7 bases at J; junction bases unmatched: 7. The CDR3 spans 13 residues.

This chain joins TRBV19 and TRBJ2-7, with TRBD1 matching over 9 bases. Germline CDR1 LNHDA, CDR2 SQIVND (reference sequence). The CDR3 has 16 amino acids. Losses at the gene ends were 1 base for V and 5 bases for J; bases not matched to a gene: 9. CDR3 sequence: CASSIVRGQGFHEQYF. CDR3 DNA sequence: TGTGCCAGTAGTATAGTCCGGGGACAGGGATTCCACGAGCAGTACTTC.

This chain uses TRBV9 with TRBJ1-2, with D perhaps matching TRBD1 (5 bases). Per germline, CDR1 SGDLS and CDR2 YYNGEE. There are 14 residues in the CDR3. The ends were cut back, 3 bases at V and 4 bases at J, with 13 bases in the middle. The CDR3 bases are TGTGCCAGCAGCGCCCCTGGGGCCCCCTATGGCTACACCTTC. It is translated as CASSAPGAPYGYTF. Full variable domain (missing parts from reference TRBV9 and TRBJ1-2): DSGVTQTPKHLITATGQRVTLRCSPRSGDLSVYWYQQSLDQGLQFLIQYYNGEERAKGNILERFSAQQFPDLHSELNLSSLELGDSALYFCASSAPGAPYGYTFGSGTRLTVV.

V and J are TRBV12-1 and TRBJ1-4; the tabulated D call, TRBD1, remains unverified against the DNA. TRBV12-1 is assigned pseudogene status. The CDR3 spans 15 residues. As DNA, the CDR3 is TGTGCCAGCAGCTTTTTTAGGGGGAAAAATGAAAAACTGTTTTTT. It encodes CASSFFRGKNEKLFF.